Following are 24 T cell receptor beta chains from one sample sequenced in a study of cytomegalovirus exposure and HLA in healthy donors. PCR employed 60 Vbeta and 13 Jbeta primers. Here immunoSEQ multiplex PCR was the method, and the copy in TCRdb shows in-frame clones only, minus some. The sample yields around 150,000 clones, 68% seen once. Material: PBMCs. The receptor source for this set is a woman aged 40 to 50 in good health and CMV-seropositive.

In regard to this clone: An end of the junction differs from the germline gene, which may be a read error. The rearrangement links TRBV5-1 to TRBJ1-5, with no clear D. CDR3 length: 15 amino acids. Germline V gene lookup returns CDR1 SGHRS and CDR2 YFSETQ. In DNA form, the CDR3 reads TGCGCCAGCAGCTTGGACGGGAATAGCAATCAGCCCCAGAATTTT. It encodes CASSLDGNSNQPQNF.

This clone has a handful of counts. The chain is built from TRBV4-3 and TRBJ1-1; D uncertain. V gave up 6 bases and J gave up 0 bases, with 8 bases separating them. Germline CDR1 and CDR2: LGHNA and YSLEER. The CDR3 runs 13 residues. The chain's CDR3 is CASSYMLNTEAFF. Here the CDR3 DNA reads TGCGCCAGCAGTTATATGTTGAACACTGAAGCTTTCTTT.

The CDR3 sequence is CASRLDRKPYNEQFF. The CDR3 DNA reads as TGTGCCAGCAGACTGGACAGGAAACCCTACAATGAGCAGTTCTTC. V gene TRBV6-5 combines with J gene TRBJ2-1, with 7 nucleotides matching TRBD1. Germline-derived CDR1 and CDR2 are MNHEY and SVGAGI. The CDR3 is 15 residues long. V lost 6 bases and J lost 2; bases outside the gene matches: 7.

The rearrangement links TRBV25-1 to TRBJ2-7; TRBD1 aligns across 7 bases. Germline loops: CDR1 MGHDK, CDR2 SYGVNS. V was pared by 5 bases and J by 9 bases, with 16 bases of the junction left unmatched. The CDR3 loop spans 15 amino acids. CDR3 sequence reads: CASSPPTGKNSGQYF. CDR3 DNA sequence: TGTGCCAGCAGTCCTCCGACAGGGAAGAACTCGGGGCAGTACTTC.

This clone came up once. The chain recombines TRBV5-1 with TRBJ2-5; 14 positions agree with TRBD2. This CDR3 region has 19 residues. After removal of 3 bases from V and 5 bases from J, the junction contained 15 bases not matched to a gene. Germline lookup yields CDR1 SGHRS and CDR2 YFSETQ. In DNA, the CDR3 is TGCGCCAGCAGCTCCGTCCTGACTAGCGGGGGGGCTCATATGGAGACCCAGTACTTC. Protein sequence: CASSSVLTSGGAHMETQYF.

The chain uses TRBV6-5 and TRBJ1-4; 10 positions agree with TRBD1. Germline V lookup: CDR1 MNHEY, CDR2 SVGAGI. J was trimmed by 7 bases and V by 5 bases; bases with no gene match: 7. CDR3 size: 15 residues. CDR3 in DNA: TGTGCCAGCAGTCTAAACCGGGACAGGGGTGAAAAACTGTTTTTT. This translates into CASSLNRDRGEKLFF.

The chain is built from TRBV6-9 and TRBJ2-7; 7 bases are a match to TRBD2. Germline V gives CDR1 MNHGY, CDR2 SVAAGI. The junction had 10 bases not matched to a gene; V was cut back by 4 bases and J by 4 bases. The CDR3 is 15 amino acids. CDR3 in amino acids: CASSSAQRGGYEQYF. CDR3 bases: TGTGCCAGCAGTTCAGCCCAGCGGGGCGGATACGAGCAGTACTTC.

The chain employs TRBV19 and TRBJ1-5; TRBD1 matches at 7 bases. Germline CDR1 is LNHDA and CDR2 is SQIVND (reference sequence). With 2 bases clipped from V and 3 bases from J, the junction kept 19 bases outside the gene matches. This CDR3 region has 20 residues. The CDR3 reads CASSINQGVALRPSNQPQHF. The CDR3 region has the DNA TGTGCCAGTAGTATAAATCAGGGGGTCGCTCTCCGTCCCTCCAATCAGCCCCAGCATTTT.

The rearrangement links TRBV4-2 to TRBJ2-7; 12 bases agree with TRBD2. CDR1 LGHNA and CDR2 YNFKEQ come from the germline V gene. V was pared by 0 bases and J by 0 bases, with 6 bases of the junction left unmatched. The CDR3 runs 18 residues. The CDR3 nucleotides are TGTGCCAGCAGCCAAGAAGCTAGCGGGGGGGCCCCCTCCTACGAGCAGTACTTC. It encodes CASSQEASGGAPSYEQYF.

V usage is TRBV28 and J usage is TRBJ2-2; 7 positions match TRBD1. The CDR3 contains 15 residues. Germline CDR1 is MDHEN and CDR2 is SYDVKM. V was pared by 8 bases and J by 8 bases, with 14 bases of the junction left unmatched. CDR3 DNA sequence: TGTGCCAGCCGACGTTCAAGGGGGCGCGGGGGGGAGCTGTTTTTT. Its protein product is CASRRSRGRGGELFF.

The rearrangement joins TRBV4-3 to TRBJ2-3, with 11 nucleotides matching TRBD2. CDR1 is LGHNA and CDR2 is YSLEER in the germline V gene. The CDR3 is 17 residues long. V shed 3 bases, J shed 4 bases, and the junction held 9 bases outside the gene matches. As DNA, the CDR3 is TGCGCCAGCAGCCAGGGAACTAGCGGGAGAGTTGCAGATACGCAGTATTTT. Protein sequence: CASSQGTSGRVADTQYF.

V is TRBV23-1 and J is TRBJ2-7; D remains ambiguous. TRBV23-1 is annotated as an ORF whose role is uncertain. CDR3 length: 12 residues. V lost 9 bases and J 0 bases, leaving 9 bases between the germline ends. CDR3 sequence: CARSRSSYEQYF. In nucleotides, the CDR3 is TGCGCCAGATCCCGGAGCTCCTACGAGCAGTACTTC.

This chain connects TRBV19 to TRBJ2-7; possibly TRBD1 for D (6 bases). The V and J ends lost 4 bases and 2 bases respectively, with 12 bases between them. The germline CDR1 and CDR2 sequences are LNHDA and SQIVND (reference sequence). There are 14 residues in the CDR3. The CDR3 region has the DNA TGTGCCAGTAGTACGGCAGGGGTTCCCTACGAGCAGTACTTC. Translating it yields CASSTAGVPYEQYF.

The J gene is TRBJ2-7, the V gene TRBV2, with 9 bases matching TRBD2. Germline-derived CDR1 and CDR2 are SNHLY and FYNNEI. There are 14 residues in the CDR3. With 6 bases clipped from V and 2 bases from J, the junction kept 5 bases outside the gene matches. The CDR3 sequence: CASSAGLATYEQYF. In DNA, the CDR3 is TGTGCCAGCAGCGCGGGACTAGCAACCTACGAGCAGTACTTC.

This clone occurred a few times. The chain uses TRBV6-1 and TRBJ2-7; D is perhaps TRBD1 (5 bases). The CDR3 length is 15 residues. In germline, CDR1 is MNHNS, CDR2 SASEGT. Trimming removed 6 bases from V and 1 base from J, with 16 bases in between. CDR3 bases: TGTGCCAGCAGCACTATACCGACAGCTTCCTACGAGCAGTACTTC. It encodes CASSTIPTASYEQYF.

The gene calls are TRBV19 and TRBJ1-5, with D hard to call. This CDR3 region has 15 residues. Per the germline V gene, CDR1 is LNHDA and CDR2 is SQIVND (reference sequence). V was clipped by 5 bases and J by 6 bases, with 17 bases between them. This CDR3 reads CASSSHTGSIQPQHF. The CDR3 DNA sequence: TGTGCCAGTAGTTCTCACACGGGAAGTATTCAGCCCCAGCATTTT.

This clone was picked up a small number of times. This chain uses TRBV27 with TRBJ1-5; 7 nucleotides line up with TRBD1. J was trimmed by 7 bases and V by 5 bases; bases with no gene match: 8. The CDR3 is 14 amino acids. CDR1 is MNHEY, CDR2 SMNVEV, per germline (reference sequence). DNA for the CDR3: TGTGCCAGCAGTGAGGGACAGAGGGGACAGCCCCAGCATTTT. Residues: CASSEGQRGQPQHF.

The table lists this clone with a few counts. The V call is TRBV7-6, the J call TRBJ2-1; 10 nucleotides agree with TRBD2. Trimming took 0 bases from V and 8 from J; bases not matched to a gene: 4. The V gene's germline CDR1 is SGHVS and CDR2 FNYEAQ. CDR3 length: 15 amino acids. The CDR3 DNA sequence: TGTGCCAGCAGCTTAGCCCTTACTAGCGGGGATGAGCAGTTCTTC. It yields the protein CASSLALTSGDEQFF.

The chain combines TRBV4-1 with TRBJ2-5, with 12 bases lining up with TRBD2. CDR3 length equals 16 residues. Germline loops: CDR1 MGHRA, CDR2 YSYEKL. J lost 3 bases, V lost 1 base, and 3 bases had no gene match. CDR3 residues: CASSQGTSGTEETQYF. The CDR3 nucleotides read TGCGCCAGCAGCCAAGGGACTAGCGGGACCGAAGAGACCCAGTACTTC.

The chain couples TRBV7-9 to TRBJ1-6; a weak D match, TRBD1 (6 bases). V was shortened by 5 bases and J by 10 bases, with 15 bases between the two germline ends. The germline V gene has CDR1 SEHNR and CDR2 FQNEAQ (reference sequence). The CDR3 covers 14 residues. This CDR3 is CASSPGSGESPLHF. CDR3 coding DNA: TGTGCCAGCAGCCCAGGGTCAGGGGAATCACCCCTCCACTTT.

The chain has TRBV5-6 and TRBJ2-7; 9 nucleotides line up with TRBD1. The CDR3 consists of 14 residues. Trimming removed 3 bases from V and 0 bases from J; junction bases left unmatched: 1. Per germline, CDR1 SGHDT and CDR2 YYEEEE. CDR3 region: CASSSTGGSYEQYF. The CDR3, as DNA: TGTGCCAGCAGCTCGACAGGGGGCTCCTACGAGCAGTACTTC.

V and J are TRBV9 and TRBJ2-7, with 8 bases lining up with TRBD2. This CDR3 spans 14 amino acids. Losses at the gene ends were 0 bases for V and 5 bases for J; bases not matched to a gene: 4. The germline V gene has CDR1 SGDLS and CDR2 YYNGEE. The CDR3 region has the DNA TGTGCCAGCAGCGTAGCGGGAGGGTATCACGAGCAGTACTTC. Its translation is CASSVAGGYHEQYF.

This clone was detected only a few times. The chain links TRBV7-2 to TRBJ1-1; D might be TRBD1 (5 bases). Germline V CDR1 and CDR2: SGHTA, FQGNSA. With 0 bases removed from V and 5 bases from J, the gap between germline ends came to 10 bases. The CDR3 loop spans 14 amino acids. The CDR3 region is CASSLAQGVTEAFF. In DNA, the CDR3 is TGTGCCAGCAGCTTAGCGCAGGGTGTAACTGAAGCTTTCTTT. The whole variable domain, remainder taken from reference TRBV7-2 and TRBJ1-1, is GAGVSQSPSNKVTEKGKDVELRCDPISGHTALYWYRQSLGQGLEFLIYFQGNSAPDKSGLPSDRFSAERTGGSVSTLTIQRTQQEDSAVYLCASSLAQGVTEAFFGQGTRLTVV.

Only a few counts were recorded for this clone. The chain carries TRBV6-6 and TRBJ1-5; maybe TRBD1 (5 bases). The germline V gene has CDR1 MNHNY and CDR2 SVGAGI (reference sequence). The CDR3 sequence is 13 residues long. Deletions cut 7 bases from V and 3 bases from J, with 10 bases between. DNA of the CDR3: TGTGCCAGCAAGGGGCTCCTCAATCAGCCCCAGCATTTT. It translates to CASKGLLNQPQHF.